This record covers a single TCR beta chain. V gave up 5 bases and J gave up 4 bases; unmatched junction bases: 8. The CDR3 is made up of 14 amino acids. The germline V gene encodes CDR1 SGHRS and CDR2 YFSETQ. The repertoire was sequenced with immunoSEQ multiplex PCR; TCRdb's copy has only in-frame clones and lacks some. The repertoire includes hundreds of thousands of clones, 75% to 90% of them detected once, and 1.4% to 1.5% sits in the top ten. These data come from a study of blood T cell repertoires in COVID-19. The sample taken for sequencing was peripheral blood. The chain uses TRBV5-1 and TRBJ1-1; 7 bases are shared with TRBD1. The receptor was isolated from a woman in her twenties or thirties with active or convalescent COVID-19. The CDR3 here is CASRPDRVGTEAFF. Written as DNA, the CDR3 is TGCGCCAGCAGACCCGACAGGGTTGGCACTGAAGCTTTCTTT.